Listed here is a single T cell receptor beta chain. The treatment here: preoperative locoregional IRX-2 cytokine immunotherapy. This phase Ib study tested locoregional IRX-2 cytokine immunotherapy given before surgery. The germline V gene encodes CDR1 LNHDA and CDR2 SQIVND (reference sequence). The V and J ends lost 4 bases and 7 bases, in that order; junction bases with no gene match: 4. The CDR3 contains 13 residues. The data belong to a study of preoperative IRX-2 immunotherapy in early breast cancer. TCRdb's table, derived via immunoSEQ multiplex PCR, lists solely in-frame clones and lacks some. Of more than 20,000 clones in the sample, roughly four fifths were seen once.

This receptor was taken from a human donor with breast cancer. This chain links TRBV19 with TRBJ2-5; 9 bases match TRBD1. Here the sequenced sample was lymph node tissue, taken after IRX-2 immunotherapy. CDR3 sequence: CASSNRGRVTQYF. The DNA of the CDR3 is TGTGCCAGTAGTAACAGGGGGCGAGTGACCCAGTACTTC.